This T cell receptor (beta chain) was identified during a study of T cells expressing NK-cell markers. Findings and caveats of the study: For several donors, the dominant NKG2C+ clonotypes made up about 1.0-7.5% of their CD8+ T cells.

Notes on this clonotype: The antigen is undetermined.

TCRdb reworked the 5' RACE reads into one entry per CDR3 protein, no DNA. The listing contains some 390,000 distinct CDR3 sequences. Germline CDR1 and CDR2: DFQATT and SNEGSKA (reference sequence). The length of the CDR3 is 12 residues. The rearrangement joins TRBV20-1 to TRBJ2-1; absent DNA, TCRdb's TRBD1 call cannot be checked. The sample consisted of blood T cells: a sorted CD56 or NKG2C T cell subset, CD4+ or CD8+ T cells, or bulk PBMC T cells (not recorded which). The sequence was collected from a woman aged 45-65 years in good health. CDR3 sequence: CSARDALGEQFF.